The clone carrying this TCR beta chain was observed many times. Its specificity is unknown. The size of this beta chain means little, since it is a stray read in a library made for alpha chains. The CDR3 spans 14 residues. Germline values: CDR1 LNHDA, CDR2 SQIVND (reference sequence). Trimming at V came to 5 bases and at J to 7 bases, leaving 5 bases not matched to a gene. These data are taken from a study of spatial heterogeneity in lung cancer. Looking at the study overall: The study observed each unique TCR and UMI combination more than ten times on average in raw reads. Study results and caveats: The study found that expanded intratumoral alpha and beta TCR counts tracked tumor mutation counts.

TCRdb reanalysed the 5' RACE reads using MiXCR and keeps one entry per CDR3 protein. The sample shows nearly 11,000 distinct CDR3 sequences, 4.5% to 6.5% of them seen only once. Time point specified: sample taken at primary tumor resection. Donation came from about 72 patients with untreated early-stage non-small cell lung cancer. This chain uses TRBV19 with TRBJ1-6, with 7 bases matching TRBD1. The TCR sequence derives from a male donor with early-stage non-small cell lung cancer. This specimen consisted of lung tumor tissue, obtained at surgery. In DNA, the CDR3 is TGTGCCAGTAGTCGCCGGGACAGCAATTCACCCCTCCACTTT. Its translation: CASSRRDSNSPLHF.